These 10 T cell receptor beta chains were sequenced from one sample in a study of blood T cell repertoires in COVID-19. Sequenced by immunoSEQ multiplex PCR; TCRdb stores in-frame clones only, minus some. Among 250,000 to 300,000 clones listed, about nine tenths were seen once. Sequencing was done on a sample of peripheral blood. The receptor source for this set is a man in his forties or fifties with acute or convalescent COVID-19.

This sequence joins TRBV7-9 and TRBJ2-2, with D uncertain. The CDR3 has 12 amino acids. V was clipped by 5 bases and J by 4 bases, with 5 bases between them. CDR1 is SEHNR, CDR2 FQNEAQ, per germline (reference sequence). CDR3 DNA sequence: TGTGCCAGCAGCGAGATCACCGGGGAGCTGTTTTTT. Translated, it gives CASSEITGELFF.

The rearrangement joins TRBV2 to TRBJ1-4; D is possibly TRBD1 (5 bases). The CDR3 covers 14 residues. Germline lookup yields CDR1 SNHLY and CDR2 FYNNEI. V lost 6 bases, J lost 5 bases, and 13 bases lay in between. CDR3 bases: TGTGCCAGCAGGGACGGGGGGACCAATGAAAAACTGTTTTTT. Translation gives CASRDGGTNEKLFF.

This chain joins TRBV11-3 and TRBJ2-5; 8 nucleotides match TRBD1. Per germline, CDR1 SGHNT and CDR2 YENEEA. The CDR3 spans 13 residues. The junction had 2 bases not matched to a gene; V was cut back by 3 bases and J by 5 bases. The DNA of the CDR3 is TGTGCCAGCAGCTTGAACAGGGGGGAGACCCAGTACTTC. Its translation: CASSLNRGETQYF.

A single count supports this clone. V gene TRBV18 combines with J gene TRBJ1-5, with a possible D match to TRBD1 (5 bases). CDR1 is KGHSH, CDR2 LQKENI, per germline. Trimming took off 2 bases at V and 3 bases at J, with 17 bases between the two ends. The length of the CDR3 is 17 residues. The DNA of the CDR3 is TGTGCCAGCTCACCATTAGCAGGGTTAGGCCTCAATCAGCCCCAGCATTTT. Translation gives CASSPLAGLGLNQPQHF.

The chain carries TRBV9 and TRBJ1-6; D perhaps matches TRBD1 (6 bases). With 4 bases removed from V and 10 bases from J, the gap between germline ends came to 12 bases. Germline V gene sequence: CDR1 SGDLS, CDR2 YYNGEE. CDR3 length equals 13 residues. The DNA for the CDR3 is TGTGCCAGCAGCATACAGACAGGATCACCCCTCCACTTT. It specifies CASSIQTGSPLHF.

J is TRBJ2-6 and V is TRBV27, with D possibly matching TRBD1 (6 bases). V was shortened by 6 bases and J by 0 bases, with 9 bases between the two germline ends. CDR3 length: 15 amino acids. Germline V gene sequence: CDR1 MNHEY, CDR2 SMNVEV (reference sequence). CDR3 amino acids: CASSPDSSGANVLTF. CDR3 nucleotides: TGTGCCAGCAGCCCGGACAGCTCTGGGGCCAACGTCCTGACTTTC.

The chain carries TRBV5-4 and TRBJ2-5; 8 bases map to TRBD1. This CDR3 contains 14 residues. With 3 bases clipped from V and 5 bases from J, the junction kept 6 bases outside the gene matches. CDR1 is SGHNT and CDR2 is YYREEE in the germline V gene (reference sequence). The CDR3 DNA reads as TGTGCCAGCAGCTCCCGGACAGGGACGGAGACCCAGTACTTC. Protein sequence: CASSSRTGTETQYF.

The rearrangement uses TRBV7-3 and TRBJ2-3; D remains unclear. CDR1 SGHTA and CDR2 FQGTGA come from the germline V gene. The CDR3 consists of 14 residues. Deletions cut 1 base from V and 2 bases from J, with 7 bases between. CDR3 sequence reads: CASSLNTATDTQYF. The DNA of the CDR3 is TGTGCCAGCAGCTTAAACACCGCCACAGATACGCAGTATTTT.

The DNA of the CDR3 is TGTGCCAGCAGCCAAGATTTTTTGGGGGGGAATGGCTACACCTTC. Protein sequence: CASSQDFLGGNGYTF. V is TRBV3-1 (or the pseudogene TRBV3-2) and J is TRBJ1-2, with D possibly matching TRBD1 (5 bases). The ends were cut back, 0 bases at V and 6 bases at J, with 14 bases in the middle. Germline V CDR1 and CDR2: LGHDT, YNNKEL (reference sequence). This CDR3 is 15 amino acids long.

This chain links TRBV19 with TRBJ1-4; D remains unclear. Germline CDR1 reads LNHDA; CDR2 reads SQIVND (reference sequence). The CDR3 loop spans 16 amino acids. V dropped 9 bases and J dropped 0 bases, with 17 bases sitting between them. CDR3 loop: CASWPATDSTNEKLFF. DNA for the CDR3: TGTGCCAGCTGGCCGGCGACCGACTCAACTAATGAAAAACTGTTTTTT. The whole variable domain, remainder taken from reference TRBV19 and TRBJ1-4, is DGGITQSPKYLFRKEGQNVTLSCEQNLNHDAMYWYRQDPGQGLRLIYYSQIVNDFQKGDIAEGYSVSREKKESFPLTVTSAQKNPTAFYLCASWPATDSTNEKLFFGSGTQLSVL.